The rows below give T cell receptor beta chains drawn from one sample of a study of cytomegalovirus exposure and HLA in healthy donors. Assay used: immunoSEQ multiplex PCR; TCRdb lists only in-frame clones, some missing. Here the sample spans 90,000 to 95,000 clones, 78% being singletons. Sequenced input: PBMCs. The receptors shown here come from a male donor in good health and CMV-seropositive. Each CDR3 is given with its conserved first and last residue. The D gene is left open where the match is weak. Clone size is not always given. Where it is, it says once, few, many or a class for expanded clones.

TRBV6-1	TRBJ2-2	TRBD2	-	TGTGCCAGTCTCCTGGGGGGGTCGAACACCGGGGAGCTGTTTTTT	CASLLGGSNTGELFF
TRBV27	TRBJ1-1	-	-	TGTGCCAGCAGTTTAGGGCGTCACGCGGGCACTGAAGCTTTCTTT	CASSLGRHAGTEAFF
TRBV7-9	TRBJ2-7	-	few	TGTGCCAGCAGCTCCCGGGACACGATCTACGAGCAGTACTTC	CASSSRDTIYEQYF
TRBV2	TRBJ2-3	-	-	TGTGCCAGCAGGGCCATTTCGGGGTTTAGCACAGATACGCAGTATTTT	CASRAISGFSTDTQYF
TRBV2	TRBJ2-4	-	few	TGTGCCAGCAGTGAAGCCGGGATAGGGCTGTACTTC	CASSEAGIGLYF
TRBV11-3	TRBJ2-2	-	-	TGTGCCAGCAGCCTCGGACAGAAGCTAACTGGGGAGCTGTTTTTT	CASSLGQKLTGELFF
TRBV19	TRBJ2-2	TRBD2	once	TGTGCCAGTAGTATTGGGAGGGATCCCGGGGAGCTGTTTTTT	CASSIGRDPGELFF
TRBV5-1	TRBJ2-7	TRBD1	-	TGCGCCAGCAGCTTGGCCTGGGACAGGGGTTCCTACGAGCAGTACTTC	CASSLAWDRGSYEQYF
TRBV27	TRBJ2-7	TRBD1	-	TGTGCCACCATGCGGGACAGGGGCTCCTTCTCCTACGAGCAGTACTTC	CATMRDRGSFSYEQYF
TRBV7-9	TRBJ2-1	TRBD2	-	TGTGCCAGCAGCTGGGGGGGGAGTGAGCAGTTCTTC	CASSWGGSEQFF
TRBV19	TRBJ1-5	-	-	TGTGCCAGTAGTATAGAACAGGCATGGAATCAGCCCCAGCATTTT	CASSIEQAWNQPQHF
TRBV5-6	TRBJ2-1	TRBD2	-	TGTGCCAGCAGCTTGGCCCTAGCGGGAGCTCGGAATGAGCAGTTCTTC	CASSLALAGARNEQFF
TRBV27	TRBJ2-7	-	-	TGTGCCAGCAGAAGGAGAGCCTACGAGCAGTACTTC	CASRRRAYEQYF
TRBV7-3	TRBJ2-1	-	few	TGTGCCAGCAGCTTAACCGTCTCGGGGTACAATGAGCAGTTCTTC	CASSLTVSGYNEQFF
TRBV19	TRBJ2-4	-	-	TGTGCCAGTAAGCCAGTATTTCTCAGGGGAGAAAAAAACATTCAGTACTTC	CASKPVFLRGEKNIQYF
TRBV29-1	TRBJ1-2	TRBD1	-	TGCAGCGTTGAGGAGGGGGCGGGCTACACCTTC	CSVEEGAGYTF